What follows describes a single T cell receptor (beta chain). The entry originates in a study of cytomegalovirus exposure and HLA in healthy donors. The V gene end was trimmed by 5 bases and the J gene end by 8 bases; junction bases not matched to a gene: 4. There are 13 residues in the CDR3. Germline V gene lookup returns CDR1 PRHDT and CDR2 FYEKMQ (reference sequence). In the PCR, 60 Vbeta and 13 Jbeta primers were used. Assay used: immunoSEQ multiplex PCR; TCRdb lists only in-frame clones, some missing. This table holds 120,000 or so clones, roughly 85% found once. V gene TRBV13 combines with J gene TRBJ2-1, with 9 bases lining up with TRBD2. The specimen was PBMCs. This clonotype originated in a young man in good health and CMV-seropositive. Here the CDR3 reads CASSPPSGDEQFF. CDR3 in DNA: TGTGCCAGCAGCCCACCTAGCGGGGATGAGCAGTTCTTC.